This T cell receptor (beta chain) was obtained from a study of PD-1 and CTLA-4 blockade in melanoma (dated by TCRdb to 2020 to 2022). In terms of the full investigation: In patients with melanoma, the study measured the effects of PD-1 blockade versus CTLA-4 blockade on the melanoma-reactive CD8 T cell response.

Relative to germline, V is 1 base shorter and J is 2 bases shorter, with 4 bases between their ends. The CDR3 spans 13 residues, from the cysteine through the phenylalanine. Kept here is only the CDR3 DNA, which spans 39 bases and is read in frame from base 1. On this clone: Its antigen remains undetermined. There are no base qualities to consult, and no much larger clone falls within one base.

The method was the immunoSEQ multiplex PCR assay. TCRdb mirrors the immuneACCESS table, restricted to in-frame sequences. Some clones are absent from its copies; in checked studies, under half trace to an unresolved V gene, and the reason for the others is unknown. This sample lists 23,000 or so clones; about 91% were detected once. 7.8% of the sample is in the top ten clones. This material consisted of CD8+ T cells from peripheral blood, taken before anti-PD-1 treatment. This chain joins TRBV12-3 or TRBV12-4 to TRBJ2-3; the D gene remains uncertain. This clonotype was sampled from a human donor with melanoma. Here the CDR3 is given as CASSLEATDTQYF. The sequenced DNA: TGTGCCAGCAGTTTAGAGGCCACAGATACGCAGTATTTT.